These 7 T cell receptor beta chains share one sample of origin, sequenced in a study of response to subunit inactivated influenza vaccine. Using its own MiXCR run on the RT-PCR reads, TCRdb lists one record per CDR3 protein. The data show just over 300,000 distinct CDR3 sequences, approximately 20% seen once. The material sequenced was PBMCs from blood, taken about 20 months after vaccination. The receptor source for this set is a man aged 50-75 years who received an inactivated influenza vaccine.

The CDR3 protein is CASTRSRAHEQYF. The CDR3, as DNA: TGCGCCAGCACACGGAGCCGCGCCCACGAGCAGTACTTC. The chain uses TRBV5-1 and TRBJ2-7; D unresolved. Germline V gene sequence: CDR1 SGHRS, CDR2 YFSETQ. V was shortened by 6 bases and J by 5 bases, with 15 bases between the two germline ends. CDR3 length: 13 amino acids.

This clonotype was counted between two and nine times. The chain couples TRBV4-3 to TRBJ1-1, with unresolved D. The CDR3 spans 16 residues. Looked up from germline, CDR1 is LGHNA and CDR2 is YSLEER. V was pared by 1 base and J by 1 base, with 13 bases between. CDR3 nucleotides: TGCGCCAGCAGCCAAGTCCTCCAAAGGAAGAACACTGAAGCTTTCTTT. This translates into CASSQVLQRKNTEAFF.

The gene calls are TRBV28 and TRBJ1-4, with 7 bases aligning to TRBD1. The germline V gene encodes CDR1 MDHEN and CDR2 SYDVKM. The CDR3 has 15 amino acids. The J segment lost 8 bases and the V segment lost 2 bases, leaving 8 bases of the junction unmatched. CDR3 amino acids: CASSLETGLREKLFF. The CDR3 nucleotides read TGTGCCAGCAGTTTAGAGACAGGGTTGAGAGAAAAACTGTTTTTT. Together with reference TRBV28 and TRBJ1-4, the CDR3 gives the full variable domain: DVKVTQSSRYLVKRTGEKVFLECVQDMDHENMFWYRQDPGLGLRLIYFSYDVKMKEKGDIPEGYSVSREKKERFSLILESASTNQTSMYLCASSLETGLREKLFFGSGTQLSVL.

The chain joins TRBV29-1 to TRBJ1-1; TRBD1 matches 8 bases. Germline loops: CDR1 SQVTM, CDR2 ANQGSEA. This CDR3 region has 13 residues. Trimming took 4 bases from V and 2 from J; bases not matched to a gene: 3. The CDR3 DNA sequence: TGCAGCGTTGTGGGGACAGGAAACACTGAAGCTTTCTTT. Protein product: CSVVGTGNTEAFF.

This clonotype has more than one count but fewer than ten. The chain has TRBV27 and TRBJ1-4, with D perhaps matching TRBD1 (6 bases). The CDR3 has 14 residues. Trimming took 1 base from V and 7 from J, leaving 10 bases between them. Germline loops: CDR1 MNHEY, CDR2 SMNVEV (reference sequence). The CDR3 DNA is TGTGCCAGCAGTTTATGGGAGGGGGGTGAAAAACTGTTTTTT. This translates into CASSLWEGGEKLFF.

The chain recombines TRBV20-1 with TRBJ2-7, with 8 bases fitting TRBD2. The CDR3 runs to 15 residues. Germline V gene sequence: CDR1 DFQATT, CDR2 SNEGSKA (reference sequence). V lost 5 bases to trimming and J lost 0 bases; unmatched junction nucleotides: 9. CDR3 coding DNA: TGCAGTGCTGGGATAAGGACTAGCTTCTCCTACGAGCAGTACTTC. It translates to CSAGIRTSFSYEQYF.

V usage is TRBV9 and J usage is TRBJ2-2; 9 bases are shared with TRBD2. Germline V gives CDR1 SGDLS, CDR2 YYNGEE. The trim removed 6 bases at V and 3 bases at J, leaving 3 bases unmatched. This CDR3 region has 14 residues. The CDR3 here is CASTRLADTGELFF. For the CDR3, the DNA is TGTGCCAGCACTCGACTAGCGGACACCGGGGAGCTGTTTTTT. Based on the CDR3 plus reference TRBV9 and TRBJ2-2, the full variable domain is DSGVTQTPKHLITATGQRVTLRCSPRSGDLSVYWYQQSLDQGLQFLIQYYNGEERAKGNILERFSAQQFPDLHSELNLSSLELGDSALYFCASTRLADTGELFFGEGSRLTVL.